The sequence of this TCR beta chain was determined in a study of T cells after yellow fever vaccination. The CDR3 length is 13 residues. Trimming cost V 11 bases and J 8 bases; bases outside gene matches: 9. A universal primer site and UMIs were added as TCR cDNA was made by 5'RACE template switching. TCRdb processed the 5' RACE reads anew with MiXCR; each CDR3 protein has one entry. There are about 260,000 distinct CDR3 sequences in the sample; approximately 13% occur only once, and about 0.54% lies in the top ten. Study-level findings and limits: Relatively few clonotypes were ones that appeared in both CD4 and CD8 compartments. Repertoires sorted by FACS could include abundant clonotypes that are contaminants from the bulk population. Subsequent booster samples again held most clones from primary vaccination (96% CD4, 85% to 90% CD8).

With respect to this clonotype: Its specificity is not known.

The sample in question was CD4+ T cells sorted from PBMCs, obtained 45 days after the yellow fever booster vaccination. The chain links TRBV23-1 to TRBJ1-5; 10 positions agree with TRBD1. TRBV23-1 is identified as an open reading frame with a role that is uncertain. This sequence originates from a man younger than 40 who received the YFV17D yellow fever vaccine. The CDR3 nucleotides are TGCGCCCCAGGAGGAGGACAGGGGGAGCCCCAGCATTTT. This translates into CAPGGGQGEPQHF.